A single sample gave rise to the 10 T cell receptor beta chains below, sequenced in a study of cytomegalovirus exposure and HLA in healthy donors (dated by TCRdb to 2016 to 2017). The library was prepared using the immunoSEQ multiplex PCR assay. A mixture of 60 forward primers for TCR Vbeta segments and 13 reverse primers for TCR Jbeta segments was used in the multiplex PCR. Drawn from immuneACCESS, this table holds only the in-frame rearrangements with V and J called that TCRdb kept. Clones are partly lost; checked studies trace under half to an unresolved V gene and leave the rest unexplained. The sample table records roughly 160,000 clones; around three quarters of these occur just once. The ten largest clones capture 1% of the sample. The sample was PBMCs. The receptors were sampled from a woman in her forties or fifties in good health and CMV-seropositive.

The chain employs TRBV28 and TRBJ2-1; 7 nucleotides match TRBD1. CDR3 length: 15 amino acids. In germline, CDR1 is MDHEN, CDR2 SYDVKM. J was trimmed by 4 bases and V by 3 bases; bases with no gene match: 6. The CDR3 sequence: CASSFRQGNYNEQFF. The CDR3 nucleotides read TGTGCCAGCAGTTTCCGACAGGGAAATTACAATGAGCAGTTCTTC.

J is TRBJ2-7 and V is TRBV25-1, with D tentatively TRBD2 (6 bases). Germline CDR1 reads MGHDK; CDR2 reads SYGVNS. The CDR3 is made up of 13 amino acids. V was clipped by 6 bases and J by 4 bases, with 13 bases between them. The CDR3 loop reads CASSRGDSYEQYF. The CDR3 DNA is TGTGCCAGCAGCCGAGGGGACTCTTACGAGCAGTACTTC.

The table lists this clone with a few counts. This sequence joins TRBV29-1 and TRBJ1-2; 9 nucleotides line up with TRBD1. With 4 bases clipped from V and 4 bases from J, the junction kept 7 bases outside the gene matches. This CDR3 is 14 amino acids long. Germline V gives CDR1 SQVTM, CDR2 ANQGSEA. The CDR3 region is CSVGPQGAGYGYTF. In nucleotides, the CDR3 is TGCAGCGTTGGGCCACAGGGGGCTGGCTATGGCTACACCTTC.

This clone was detected only once. The chain joins TRBV10-3 to TRBJ1-1, with a weak D call TRBD1 (5 bases). Germline values: CDR1 ENHRY, CDR2 SYGVKD. The CDR3 covers 13 residues. Trimming removed 4 bases from V and 3 bases from J, with 9 bases in between. CDR3 sequence (DNA): TGTGCCATCAGTGTCGGAGGGGACACTGAAGCTTTCTTT. This translates into CAISVGGDTEAFF.

The CDR3 is CASSVRGTYTDTQYF. The DNA for the CDR3 is TGTGCCAGTAGTGTGAGGGGGACCTACACAGATACGCAGTATTTT. The chain uses TRBV19 and TRBJ2-3, with D perhaps matching TRBD1 (6 bases). CDR1 and CDR2 from the germline V gene are LNHDA and SQIVND (reference sequence). The germline V and J ends were trimmed by 5 bases and 2 bases, with 14 bases remaining between them. The length of the CDR3 is 15 residues.

The CDR3 DNA reads TGTGCCAGCAGAGAGGACTGGGGCACAGATACGCAGTATTTT. Protein: CASREDWGTDTQYF. The V call is TRBV19, the J call TRBJ2-3; a weak D match, TRBD2 (5 bases). The CDR3 covers 14 residues. V was cut by 9 bases and J by 1 base, with 14 bases left in between. Germline-derived CDR1 and CDR2 are LNHDA and SQIVND (reference sequence).

The genes are TRBV6-5 and TRBJ1-5; D is unresolved. Germline V CDR1 and CDR2: MNHEY, SVGAGI. V lost 0 bases and J 4 bases, leaving 7 bases between the germline ends. This CDR3 comprises 14 residues. In nucleotides, the CDR3 is TGTGCCAGCAGTTACTCGACAACAAATCAGCCCCAGCATTTT. Translating gives CASSYSTTNQPQHF.

The chain combines TRBV9 with TRBJ2-1; 7 bases map to TRBD2. CDR1 and CDR2 (germline): SGDLS, YYNGEE. The CDR3 spans 15 residues. Losses at the gene ends were 2 bases for V and 2 bases for J; bases not matched to a gene: 4. The CDR3 here is CASSVPSGTYNEQFF. CDR3 nucleotide sequence: TGTGCCAGCAGCGTGCCTAGCGGCACCTACAATGAGCAGTTCTTC.

The chain joins TRBV30 to TRBJ2-7; 11 bases align to TRBD2. With V trimmed by 3 bases and J by 4 bases, 11 bases remained unmatched. Germline loops: CDR1 GTSNPN, CDR2 SVGIG (reference sequence). This CDR3 spans 16 amino acids. CDR3 coding DNA: TGTGCCTGGAGAGGAACTAGCGGGAGAGAGACGTACGAGCAGTACTTC. This gives the protein CAWRGTSGRETYEQYF.

The CDR3 loop is CASSQGGGKTEAFF. The CDR3 DNA sequence: TGTGCCAGCTCCCAAGGAGGTGGAAAAACTGAAGCTTTCTTT. The gene calls are TRBV18 and TRBJ1-1; D is uncertain. This CDR3 has 14 amino acids. V lost 6 bases to trimming and J lost 5 bases, with 16 bases between them. The V gene's germline CDR1 is KGHSH and CDR2 LQKENI.